Sequencing of this TCR beta chain was carried out in a study of shared clonotypes between healthy human individuals. Each of the donors was a healthy adult who was HIV-negative and had not had a recent acute infection or vaccination. Within Nashville, Tennessee resided all donors, each a Caucasian adult. Repertoires were generated with immunoSEQ multiplex PCR, while TCRdb's copy carries only in-frame clones and drops some. The sample has a few million clones, more than 80% seen once. V was pared by 5 bases and J by 1 base, with 15 bases between. Germline CDR1 SGHNT, CDR2 YYREEE (reference sequence). The length of the CDR3 is 15 residues.

V is TRBV5-4 and J is TRBJ1-1; D gene ambiguous. The TCR originated in a man aged 18 to 35 in good health. Some clones in this sample may be carry-over from other donors' samples. Sequencing used naive CD4+ T cells from PBMCs. Stated subset: CD45RA+ positively selected. The CDR3 DNA reads as TGTGCCAGCAGTTCTCCCCCGACGGGGAACACTGAAGCTTTCTTT. Protein sequence: CASSSPPTGNTEAFF.